This T cell receptor beta chain was recorded in a study of identical twins. Overall study results and limits: The same donors were not followed; conclusions instead depended on cross-sectional statistical analysis.

This clonotype has a count of ten or more. Antigen: not known. TCRdb re-analysed the 5' RACE reads in MiXCR, keeping a single row per CDR3 protein. This sample has hundreds of thousands of distinct CDR3 sequences, with 6% to 6.5% found just once. Sequencing was performed on naive T cells sorted from blood. The receptor was derived from a man between 18 and 35 years old in good health.

The CDR3 loop reads CASSLAGGTGFPNEQFF. The CDR3 nucleotides read TGTGCCAGCAGCTTAGCGGGAGGGACAGGGTTCCCCAATGAGCAGTTCTTC. The chain carries TRBV7-6 and TRBJ2-1; 9 bases map to TRBD1. Unmatched junction bases numbered 9, after V lost 0 bases and J lost 6 bases. This CDR3 has 17 residues. CDR1 SGHVS and CDR2 FNYEAQ come from the germline V gene.